Reported below is one T cell receptor beta chain. Its antigen is still unknown. Base qualities are not provided; no much larger clone lies one nucleotide away. Using the deep immunoSEQ assay, TCR CDR3 regions were amplified from genomic DNA by multiplex PCR. For each cell subset, the extracted genomic DNA was distributed evenly across all wells of several immunoSEQ 96-well plates, and each plate served as one replicate. For sorted subsets, each replicate PCR was loaded with 150 to 250 ng genomic DNA, equivalent to about 30,000 T cell genomes. The purified libraries were quantified using a Qubit 3.0 fluorometer, sized with a Bioanalyzer 2100, and then quantified again using the KAPA Library Quantification kit. A separate single-read 150-cycle Illumina NextSeq 550 flow cell was used to sequence each immunoSEQ 96-well plate. On the authors' methods: Because the immunoSEQ output held only junctional sequences and lacked quality scores, the filtering could not match the filtering applied to full-length reads. Sequences were annotated with PyIR, a Python wrapper for IgBLAST v1.9, using IMGT germline references to assign V/J genes and CDR3. Any read was removed if the V/J assignment was weak (E-value above 1e-6), the CDR3 was missing, or the read contained stop codons, out-of-frame junctions, or ambiguous translated residues. A V3J clonotype was defined by an identical inferred V gene, J gene, and CDR3 amino acid sequence. To compute the percentage overlap between repertoires, the number of shared unique clonotypes was divided by the size of the smaller repertoire. RTK rarefaction, the Chao1 estimator, and Recon v2.1 estimates of unobserved clonotypes were used to assess repertoire richness. OLGA was used to compute generation probabilities for all TCRbeta clonotypes that the gDNA method yielded from a handful of donors. In its TCRdb copy, this immuneACCESS table keeps in-frame sequences only and misses some clones. Where compared with another copy, unresolved V genes explain less than half of these, and the others have no known cause. V and J calls and clone size are as listed in that table; D and trimming were resolved from the DNA. This sample comprises about 2 million clones, 85% to 95% of them detected only once. Around 0.13% of the sample is held by the ten biggest clonotypes.

The donors were healthy, HIV-negative adults with no recently reported acute infections or vaccinations. Every donor was a Caucasian adult living in Nashville, Tennessee, USA. Magnetic negative selection was used to enrich CD4+ T cells, after which naive cells were positively selected on CD45RA and the negative fraction became the memory subset. Blood was obtained by leukapheresis, after which PBMCs were separated by Ficoll-Histopaque density gradient centrifugation and cryopreserved in liquid nitrogen vapor phase. Purity and quantity of every magnetically sorted T cell population were checked by analytical flow cytometry. Genomic DNA was isolated from every sorted fraction and measured by UV absorbance on a Nanodrop 2000c. This specimen belongs to a study of shared clonotypes between healthy human individuals (dated by TCRdb to about 2020). Background for the entire study: The cohort included three men and a couple of women between 18 and 49 years of age. Per donor, three plates each were used for CD4 naive and CD4 memory, two for CD8 naive, and one for CD8 memory. To estimate repertoire size and how much clonotype sharing occurs between individuals, the study deeply sequenced the blood TCR repertoires of five or six healthy adults. Different laboratories and diverse techniques were used to prepare libraries and sequence TCR repertoires, to increase sequencing depth and limit assay-specific biases. Per donor, leukapheresis produced somewhere between about 0.94 and 10 billion PBMCs.

Results and caveats for the whole study, not just this receptor: Naive subsets generally had larger estimated clonotype richness than memory subsets. Sampling was restricted to blood, and TCR repertoires in tissue are likely to differ from TCR repertoires in blood. Pairwise subsampling indicated that sequencing depth was expected to affect the degree of clonotype sharing among donors. Higher generation probabilities were observed for clonotypes shared by all four sorted-subset donors than for non-shared clonotypes. Sharing across several donors was observed for around 4.8% of naive CD4, less than 4% of naive CD8, over 2% of memory CD4, and roughly 0.4% of memory CD8 clonotypes. Even with the large sequencing depth, rarefaction of the sorted-subset datasets indicated that sequencing was incomplete. Because the study included a small number of donors, the genetic and exposure-history diversity represented was limited.

The source of this sequence is a young man in good health. Sequencing was carried out using naive CD4+ T cells sorted from blood. Interpreted using the paper, the cell subset or site label stands for: CD45RA+ positively selected.

The CDR3 here reads CASRGRGTDTQYF. The nucleotide sequence is TGTGCCAGCAGGGGCAGGGGAACAGATACGCAGTATTTT. The chain uses TRBV9 and TRBJ2-3; perhaps TRBD1 is the D gene, with 6 bases matching. V is reduced by 5 bases and J by 3 bases, leaving a spacing of 10 bases between them. Looking up the germline V gene yields CDR1 SGDLS and CDR2 YYNGEE. Including the terminal cysteine and phenylalanine, the CDR3 comprises 13 residues. Only the CDR3 part of the read is kept: 39 bases, read in frame from the first base.